This T cell receptor (beta chain) was sequenced in a study of blood T cell repertoires in COVID-19. On this clone: Other DNA sequences within the sample encode an identical CDR3.

Trimming removed 2 bases from V and 4 bases from J; junction bases left unmatched: 5. This CDR3 has 14 residues. The germline V gene has CDR1 MNHEY and CDR2 SMNVEV (reference sequence). The protocol was immunoSEQ multiplex PCR, while the TCRdb copy is restricted to in-frame clones and leaves out a portion. The sample lists 250,000 to 350,000 clones, about four fifths occurring once. This sequence originates from a person aged 70 to 85 with COVID-19, enrolled during active disease. The sample taken for sequencing was peripheral blood. The chain uses TRBV27 and TRBJ2-7; 7 bases are a match to TRBD1. This CDR3 is CASSLRDRSYEQYF. DNA of the CDR3: TGTGCCAGCAGTTTAAGGGACAGATCATACGAGCAGTACTTC.